The rows below give T cell receptor beta chains drawn from one sample of a study of cytomegalovirus exposure and HLA in healthy donors. The method was immunoSEQ multiplex PCR; TCRdb's version includes in-frame clones alone and lacks a portion of them. The profile shows under 150,000 clones, 70% to 80% of them singletons. Sequences were obtained from PBMCs. These receptors were obtained from a woman aged 60-70 years in good health and CMV-seropositive. Each CDR3 is given with its conserved first and last residue. A D gene is named only where the DNA matches it firmly. Some rows have no size entry. The others give once, few or many, or a class for an expanded clone.

d_call | clone_size | j_call | v_call | cdr3_aa | cdr3_nt
. | few | TRBJ1-4 | TRBV18 | CASSPSGTGVSTNEKLFF | TGTGCCAGCTCACCGTCCGGGACGGGGGTTTCAACTAATGAAAAACTGTTTTTT
. | few | TRBJ1-1 | TRBV5-4 | CASSLVATGETEAFF | TGTGCCAGCAGCTTGGTAGCCACCGGGGAAACTGAAGCTTTCTTT
TRBD1 | . | TRBJ1-6 | TRBV4-1 | CASSQWIQGAGNSPLHF | TGCGCCAGCAGCCAATGGATCCAGGGGGCGGGGAATTCACCCCTCCACTTT
. | . | TRBJ1-2 | TRBV18 | CASSPRGGQGYTF | TGTGCCAGCTCGCCACGGGGGGGCCAGGGCTACACCTTC
TRBD1 | . | TRBJ2-7 | TRBV6-1 | CASRIGGQGAYEQYF | TGTGCCAGCAGGATCGGGGGACAGGGGGCGTACGAGCAGTACTTC
. | once | TRBJ1-5 | TRBV10-3 | CAIRAGNNQPQHF | TGTGCCATCAGGGCGGGAAACAATCAGCCCCAGCATTTT
. | . | TRBJ2-2 | TRBV6-5 | CASSYGHLTGELFF | TGTGCCAGCAGTTACGGGCACCTTACCGGGGAGCTGTTTTTT
TRBD1 | . | TRBJ1-1 | TRBV19 | CASSLTGGAEAFF | TGTGCCAGTAGTTTAACAGGGGGAGCTGAAGCTTTCTTT
TRBD1 | . | TRBJ1-6 | TRBV5-1 | CASSFTGGADSPLHF | TGCGCCAGCAGCTTTACAGGGGGCGCAGATTCACCCCTCCACTTT
. | . | TRBJ2-2 | TRBV2 | CASSVEPGELFF | TGTGCCAGCAGTGTAGAACCCGGGGAGCTGTTTTTT
TRBD2 | . | TRBJ2-5 | TRBV27 | CASRLAGGTQETQYF | TGTGCCAGCAGACTAGCGGGGGGAACCCAAGAGACCCAGTACTTC